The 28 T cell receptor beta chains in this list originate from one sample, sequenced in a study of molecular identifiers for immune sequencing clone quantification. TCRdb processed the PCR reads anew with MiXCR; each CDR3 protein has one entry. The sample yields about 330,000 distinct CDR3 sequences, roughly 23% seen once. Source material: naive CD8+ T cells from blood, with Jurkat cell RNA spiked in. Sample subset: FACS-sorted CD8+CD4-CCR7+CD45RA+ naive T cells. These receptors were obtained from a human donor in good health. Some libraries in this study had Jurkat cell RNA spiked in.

The CDR3 DNA reads as TGCAGTGCTCACAAACAGGGGGAAAGGGCAGATACGCAGTATTTT. As protein: CSAHKQGERADTQYF. The chain carries TRBV20-1 and TRBJ2-3, with 8 nucleotides matching TRBD1. The CDR3 loop spans 15 amino acids. Losses at the gene ends were 5 bases for V and 4 bases for J; bases not matched to a gene: 11. CDR1 DFQATT and CDR2 SNEGSKA come from the germline V gene (reference sequence).

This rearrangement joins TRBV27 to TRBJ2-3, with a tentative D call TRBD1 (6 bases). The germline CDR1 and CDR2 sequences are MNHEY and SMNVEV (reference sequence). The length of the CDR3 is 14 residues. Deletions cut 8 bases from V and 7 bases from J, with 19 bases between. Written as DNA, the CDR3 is TGTGCCAGCGGCGCGGACAGTAAGACTAATACGCAGTATTTT. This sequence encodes CASGADSKTNTQYF.

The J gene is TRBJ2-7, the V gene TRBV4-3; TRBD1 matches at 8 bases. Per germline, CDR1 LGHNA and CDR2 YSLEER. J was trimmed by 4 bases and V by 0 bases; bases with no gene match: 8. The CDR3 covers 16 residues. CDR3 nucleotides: TGCGCCAGCAGCCAAGATTCTCAGGGGGCTCCGTACGAGCAGTACTTC. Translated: CASSQDSQGAPYEQYF.

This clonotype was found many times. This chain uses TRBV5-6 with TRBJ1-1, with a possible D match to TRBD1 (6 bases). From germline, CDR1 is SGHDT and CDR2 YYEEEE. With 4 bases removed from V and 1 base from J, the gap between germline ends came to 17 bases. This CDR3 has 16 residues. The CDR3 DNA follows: TGTGCCAGCAGCCCCGGGGTGCTGGGGGCGAACACTGAAGCTTTCTTT. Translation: CASSPGVLGANTEAFF.

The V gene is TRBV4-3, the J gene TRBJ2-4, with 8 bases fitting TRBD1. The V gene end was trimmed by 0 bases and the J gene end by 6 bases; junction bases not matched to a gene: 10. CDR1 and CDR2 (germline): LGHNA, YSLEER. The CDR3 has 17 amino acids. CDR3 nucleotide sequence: TGCGCCAGCAGCCAAGACCGGACAGGGCTAGGCGGAAACATTCAGTACTTC. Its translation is CASSQDRTGLGGNIQYF.

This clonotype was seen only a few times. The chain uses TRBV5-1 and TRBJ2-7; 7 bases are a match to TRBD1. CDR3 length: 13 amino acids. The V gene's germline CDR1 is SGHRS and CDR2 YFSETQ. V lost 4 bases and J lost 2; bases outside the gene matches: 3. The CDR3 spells CASSVDRAYEQYF. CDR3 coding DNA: TGCGCCAGCAGCGTAGACAGGGCCTACGAGCAGTACTTC.

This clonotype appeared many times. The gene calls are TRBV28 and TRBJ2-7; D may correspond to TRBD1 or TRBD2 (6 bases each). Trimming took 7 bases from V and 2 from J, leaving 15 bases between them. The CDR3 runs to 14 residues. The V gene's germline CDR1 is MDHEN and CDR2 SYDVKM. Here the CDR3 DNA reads TGTGCCAGCACAGTGGCCGGGGGCCCCTACGAGCAGTACTTC. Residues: CASTVAGGPYEQYF. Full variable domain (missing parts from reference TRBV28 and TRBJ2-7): DVKVTQSSRYLVKRTGEKVFLECVQDMDHENMFWYRQDPGLGLRLIYFSYDVKMKEKGDIPEGYSVSREKKERFSLILESASTNQTSMYLCASTVAGGPYEQYFGPGTRLTVT.

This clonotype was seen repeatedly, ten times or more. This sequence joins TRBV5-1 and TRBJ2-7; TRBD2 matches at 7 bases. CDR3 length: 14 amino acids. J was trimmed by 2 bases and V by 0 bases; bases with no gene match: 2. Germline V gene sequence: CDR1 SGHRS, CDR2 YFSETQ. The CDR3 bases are TGCGCCAGCAGCTTGGAGGCGGGAGCCTACGAGCAGTACTTC. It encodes CASSLEAGAYEQYF.

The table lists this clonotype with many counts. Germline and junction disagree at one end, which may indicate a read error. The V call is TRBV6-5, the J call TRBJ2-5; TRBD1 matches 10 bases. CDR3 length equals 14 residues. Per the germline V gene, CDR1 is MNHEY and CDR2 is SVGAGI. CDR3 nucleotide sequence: TGCGCCAGCAGCTCGGGACAGGGGTCGGAGACCCAGTACTTC. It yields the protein CASSSGQGSETQYF.

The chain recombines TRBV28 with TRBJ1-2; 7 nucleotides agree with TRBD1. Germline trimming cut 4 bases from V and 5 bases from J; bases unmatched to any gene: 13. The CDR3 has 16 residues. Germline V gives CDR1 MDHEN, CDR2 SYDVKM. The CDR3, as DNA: TGTGCCAGCAGTTCCCTCGACAGGGCATTCGATTATGGCTACACCTTC. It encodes CASSSLDRAFDYGYTF.

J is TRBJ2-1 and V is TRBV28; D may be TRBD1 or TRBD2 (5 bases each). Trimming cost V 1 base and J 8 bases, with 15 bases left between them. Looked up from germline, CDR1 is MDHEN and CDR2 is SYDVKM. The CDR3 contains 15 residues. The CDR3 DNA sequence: TGTGCCAGCAGTTTATTGGGGGTTTTAGGGGATGAGCAGTTCTTC. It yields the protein CASSLLGVLGDEQFF.

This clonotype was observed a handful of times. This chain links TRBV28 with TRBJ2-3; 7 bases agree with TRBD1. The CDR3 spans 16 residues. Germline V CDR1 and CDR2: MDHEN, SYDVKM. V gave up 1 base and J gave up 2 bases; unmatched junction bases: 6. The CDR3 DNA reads TGTGCCAGCAGTTTATACCCGACAGGGCCCACAGATACGCAGTATTTT. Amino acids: CASSLYPTGPTDTQYF.

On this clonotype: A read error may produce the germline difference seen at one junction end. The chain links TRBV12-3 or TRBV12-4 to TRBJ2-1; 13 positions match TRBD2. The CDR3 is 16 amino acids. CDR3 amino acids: CASSLGLAGGYNEQLF. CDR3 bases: TGTGCCAGCAGTTTAGGACTAGCGGGGGGATACAATGAGCAGCTCTTC.

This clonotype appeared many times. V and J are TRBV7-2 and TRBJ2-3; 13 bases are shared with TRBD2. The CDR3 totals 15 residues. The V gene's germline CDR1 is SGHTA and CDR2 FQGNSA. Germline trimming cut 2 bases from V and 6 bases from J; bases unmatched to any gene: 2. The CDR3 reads CASSLRTSGSDTQYF. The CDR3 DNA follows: TGTGCCAGCAGCTTAAGGACTAGCGGGAGTGATACGCAGTATTTT.

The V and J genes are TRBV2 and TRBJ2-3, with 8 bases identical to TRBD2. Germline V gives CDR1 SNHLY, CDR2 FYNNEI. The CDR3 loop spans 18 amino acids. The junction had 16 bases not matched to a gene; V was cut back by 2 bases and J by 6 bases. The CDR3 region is CASSEWVVREVSSDTQYF. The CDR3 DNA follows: TGTGCCAGCAGTGAATGGGTAGTGCGGGAGGTATCATCGGATACGCAGTATTTT.

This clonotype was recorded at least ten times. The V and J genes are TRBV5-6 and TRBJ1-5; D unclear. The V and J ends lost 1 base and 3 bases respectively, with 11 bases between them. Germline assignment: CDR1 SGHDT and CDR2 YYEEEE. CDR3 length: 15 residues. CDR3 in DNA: TGTGCCAGCAGCTTGTCTCCAGGCGACAATCAGCCCCAGCATTTT. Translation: CASSLSPGDNQPQHF.

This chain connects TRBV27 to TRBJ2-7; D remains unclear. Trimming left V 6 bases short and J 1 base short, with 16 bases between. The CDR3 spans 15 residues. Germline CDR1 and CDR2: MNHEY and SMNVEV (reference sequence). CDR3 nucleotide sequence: TGTGCCAGCAGCTCCGTCGACCAATCGTCCTACGAGCAGTACTTC. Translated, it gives CASSSVDQSSYEQYF.

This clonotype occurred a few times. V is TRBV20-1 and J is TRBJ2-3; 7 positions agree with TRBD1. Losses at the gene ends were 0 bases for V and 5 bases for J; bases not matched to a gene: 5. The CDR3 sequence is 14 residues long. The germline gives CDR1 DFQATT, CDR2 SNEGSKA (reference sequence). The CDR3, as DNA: TGCAGTGCTAGAGACCGGACAGGATTAGATACGCAGTATTTT. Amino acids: CSARDRTGLDTQYF.

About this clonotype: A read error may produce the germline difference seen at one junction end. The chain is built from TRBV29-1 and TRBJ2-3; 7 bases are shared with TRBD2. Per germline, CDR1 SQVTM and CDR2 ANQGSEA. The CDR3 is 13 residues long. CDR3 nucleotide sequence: TGCAGCGCTGAAGGGACTAACACAGATACGCAGTATTTT. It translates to CSAEGTNTDTQYF.

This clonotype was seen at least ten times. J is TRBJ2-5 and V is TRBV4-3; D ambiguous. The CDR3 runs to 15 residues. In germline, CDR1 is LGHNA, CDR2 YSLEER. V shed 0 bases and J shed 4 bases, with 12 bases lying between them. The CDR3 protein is CASSQDLGPIETQYF. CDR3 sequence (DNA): TGCGCCAGCAGCCAAGATCTTGGCCCGATAGAGACCCAGTACTTC.

Written as DNA, the CDR3 is TGTGCCAGTAGTATGGCACCCTACAATGAGCAGTTCTTC. Its translation is CASSMAPYNEQFF. The V gene is TRBV19, the J gene TRBJ2-1; the D is unclear. The germline V gene encodes CDR1 LNHDA and CDR2 SQIVND (reference sequence). CDR3 size: 13 residues. Trimming pared 3 bases from V and 2 bases from J, leaving 5 bases between.

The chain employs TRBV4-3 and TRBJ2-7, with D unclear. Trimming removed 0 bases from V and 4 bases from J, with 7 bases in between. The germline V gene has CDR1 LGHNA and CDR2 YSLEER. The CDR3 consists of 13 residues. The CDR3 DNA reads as TGCGCCAGCAGCCAAGAATCGGGTTACGAGCAGTACTTC. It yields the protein CASSQESGYEQYF.

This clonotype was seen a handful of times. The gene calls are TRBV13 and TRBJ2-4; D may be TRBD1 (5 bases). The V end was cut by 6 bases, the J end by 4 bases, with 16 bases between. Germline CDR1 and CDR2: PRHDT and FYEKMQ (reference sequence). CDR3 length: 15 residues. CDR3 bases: TGTGCCAGCAGGACAGTTTTTGGGGTAAAAAACATTCAGTACTTC. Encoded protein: CASRTVFGVKNIQYF.

CDR3 coding DNA: TGCAGTGCAACAACTAGCGAGACCCCCAATGAGCAGTTCTTC. Translating it yields CSATTSETPNEQFF. This sequence joins TRBV20-1 and TRBJ2-1; 7 nucleotides align to TRBD2. Germline values: CDR1 DFQATT, CDR2 SNEGSKA (reference sequence). CDR3 size: 14 residues. The V and J ends lost 6 bases and 6 bases, in that order; junction bases with no gene match: 11.

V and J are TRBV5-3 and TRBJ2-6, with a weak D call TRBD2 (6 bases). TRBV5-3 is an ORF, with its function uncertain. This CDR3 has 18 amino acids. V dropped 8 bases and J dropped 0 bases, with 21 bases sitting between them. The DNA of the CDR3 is TGTGCCAGCAGCCCAAGGCTGCCGGGAGTCTCTGGGGCCAACGTCCTGACTTTC. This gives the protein CASSPRLPGVSGANVLTF.

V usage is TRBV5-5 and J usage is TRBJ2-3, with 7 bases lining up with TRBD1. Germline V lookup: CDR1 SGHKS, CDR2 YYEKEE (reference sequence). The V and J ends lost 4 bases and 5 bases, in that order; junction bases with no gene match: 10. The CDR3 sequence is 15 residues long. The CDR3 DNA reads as TGTGCCAGCAGCACCGAAGGGGGCCTTGAAGATACGCAGTATTTT. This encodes CASSTEGGLEDTQYF.

The CDR3 nucleotides read TGTGCCTGGAGAGATGACAGGGCCGAGCAGTACTTC. Residues: CAWRDDRAEQYF. V usage is TRBV30 and J usage is TRBJ2-7; 7 nucleotides align to TRBD1. The germline V gene encodes CDR1 GTSNPN and CDR2 SVGIG (reference sequence). CDR3 length equals 12 residues. V was clipped by 3 bases and J by 6 bases; unmatched bases: 5.

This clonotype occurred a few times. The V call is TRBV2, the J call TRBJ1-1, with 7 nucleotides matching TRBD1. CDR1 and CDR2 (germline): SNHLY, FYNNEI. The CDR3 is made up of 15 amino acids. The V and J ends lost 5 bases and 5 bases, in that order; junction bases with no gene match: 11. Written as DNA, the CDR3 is TGTGCCAGCAGTACCCCAGGGGACAGTCAGACTGAAGCTTTCTTT. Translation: CASSTPGDSQTEAFF.